Reported below is one TCR beta chain. The junction does not match germline at one end; this may be a read error. The table came from immunoSEQ multiplex PCR; TCRdb's copy has only in-frame clones and leaves some out. The table records under 150,000 clones, around 83% of them present only once. These data originate in a study of blood T cell repertoires in COVID-19. Study information: Specimens from acute and convalescent COVID-19 originated in the United States, Italy and Spain.

The CDR3 runs to 13 residues. The V gene's germline CDR1 is MNHEY and CDR2 SMNVEV (reference sequence). Donors in Cohort 3 who had recovered were those with two negative PCRs, healthcare professional clearance, or resolution of their symptoms. Sequences were obtained from PBMCs or T cells enriched from blood (not recorded which). The V and J genes are TRBV27 and TRBJ1-5, with D unresolved. This sequence originates from a man younger than 45 who had recovered from COVID-19. CDR3 sequence (DNA): TGTGCCAGCAGTTTAGAGGTAAATCGGCCCCAGCATTTT. This encodes CASSLEVNRPQHF.